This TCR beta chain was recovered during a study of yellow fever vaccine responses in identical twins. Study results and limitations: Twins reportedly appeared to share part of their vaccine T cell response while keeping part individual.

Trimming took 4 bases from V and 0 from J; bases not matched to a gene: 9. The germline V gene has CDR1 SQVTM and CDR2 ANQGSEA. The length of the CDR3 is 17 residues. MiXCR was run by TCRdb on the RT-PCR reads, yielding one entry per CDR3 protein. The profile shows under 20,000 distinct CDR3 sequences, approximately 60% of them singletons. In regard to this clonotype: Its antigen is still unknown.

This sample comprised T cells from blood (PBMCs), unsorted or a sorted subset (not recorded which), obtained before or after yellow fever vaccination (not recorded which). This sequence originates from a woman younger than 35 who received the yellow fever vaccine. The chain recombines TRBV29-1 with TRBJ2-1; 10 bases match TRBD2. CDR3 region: CSVGGAGGPSSYNEQFF. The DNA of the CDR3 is TGCAGCGTTGGGGGAGCGGGAGGGCCGAGCTCCTACAATGAGCAGTTCTTC.